This TCR beta chain was recovered during a study of T cells in Graves' hyperthyroidism and ophthalmopathy. Overall study: Any treatment followed the collection of peripheral blood at initial diagnosis.

Amplified TCR beta CDR3 regions derived from RNA transcripts. Carried out on the TCR CDR3, a first-round RT-PCR used the HTBI primer set. TCRdb independently ran MiXCR on the multiplex PCR reads; one entry per CDR3 protein. Of 200,000 to 250,000 distinct CDR3 sequences listed, about 16% were seen once; the top ten hold around 26%. Each person with ophthalmopathy scored at least 3 on the Clinical Activity Score, reached NOSPECS grade 4 or higher, and had been ill under 3 months. A roughly 10 ml volume of fresh peripheral blood provided the PBMCs. The germline gives CDR1 MNHEY, CDR2 SVGEGT. Trimming cost V 0 bases and J 6 bases; bases outside gene matches: 7. The length of the CDR3 is 16 residues.

The sequence derives from a woman aged 18-29 years with Graves' ophthalmopathy. The V gene is TRBV6-2 or TRBV6-3, the J gene TRBJ2-1, with TRBD2 identical over 8 bases. The sample was blood. The CDR3 reads CASSYSILAEINEQFF. The CDR3, as DNA: TGTGCCAGCAGTTACTCGATACTAGCGGAAATCAATGAGCAGTTCTTC.